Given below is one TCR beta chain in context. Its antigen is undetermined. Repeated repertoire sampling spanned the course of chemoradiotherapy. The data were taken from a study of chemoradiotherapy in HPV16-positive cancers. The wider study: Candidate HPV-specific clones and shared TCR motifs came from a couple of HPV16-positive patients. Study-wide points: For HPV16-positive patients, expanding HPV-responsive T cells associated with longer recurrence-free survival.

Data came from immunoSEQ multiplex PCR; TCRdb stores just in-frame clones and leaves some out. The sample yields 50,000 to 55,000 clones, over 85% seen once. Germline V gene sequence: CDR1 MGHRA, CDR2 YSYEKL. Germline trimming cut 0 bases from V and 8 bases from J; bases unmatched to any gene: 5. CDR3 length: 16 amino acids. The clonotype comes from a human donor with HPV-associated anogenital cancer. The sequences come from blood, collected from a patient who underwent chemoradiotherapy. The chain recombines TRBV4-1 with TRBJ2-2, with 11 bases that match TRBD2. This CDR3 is CASSQELAGGQGELFF. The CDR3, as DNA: TGCGCCAGCAGCCAAGAATTAGCGGGGGGGCAAGGGGAGCTGTTTTTT.